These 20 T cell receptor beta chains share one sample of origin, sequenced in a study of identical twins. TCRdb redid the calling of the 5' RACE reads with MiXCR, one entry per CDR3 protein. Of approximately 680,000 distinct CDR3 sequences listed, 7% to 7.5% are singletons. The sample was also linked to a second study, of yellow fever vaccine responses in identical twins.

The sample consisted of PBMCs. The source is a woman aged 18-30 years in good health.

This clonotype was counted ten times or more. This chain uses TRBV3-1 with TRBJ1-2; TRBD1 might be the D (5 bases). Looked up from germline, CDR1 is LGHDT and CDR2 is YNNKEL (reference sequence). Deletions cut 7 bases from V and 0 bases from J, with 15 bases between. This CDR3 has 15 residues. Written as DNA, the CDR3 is TGTGCCAGCACCCGAAGGGGAGGCACTAACTATGGCTACACCTTC. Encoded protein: CASTRRGGTNYGYTF.

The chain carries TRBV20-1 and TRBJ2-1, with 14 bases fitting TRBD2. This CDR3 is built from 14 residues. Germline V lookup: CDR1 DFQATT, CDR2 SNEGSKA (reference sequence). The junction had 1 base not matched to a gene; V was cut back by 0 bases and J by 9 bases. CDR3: CSARDGLAGGEQFF. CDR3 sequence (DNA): TGCAGTGCTAGAGATGGACTAGCGGGAGGTGAGCAGTTCTTC.

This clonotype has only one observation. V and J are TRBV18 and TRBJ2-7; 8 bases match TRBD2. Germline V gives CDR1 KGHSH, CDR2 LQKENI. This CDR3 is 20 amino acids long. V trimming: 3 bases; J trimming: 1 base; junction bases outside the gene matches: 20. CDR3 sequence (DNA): TGTGCCAGCTCACCCCCCGGAGGTGGTTTTTGGCGGGAGGCGTCCTACGAGCAGTACTTC. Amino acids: CASSPPGGGFWREASYEQYF.

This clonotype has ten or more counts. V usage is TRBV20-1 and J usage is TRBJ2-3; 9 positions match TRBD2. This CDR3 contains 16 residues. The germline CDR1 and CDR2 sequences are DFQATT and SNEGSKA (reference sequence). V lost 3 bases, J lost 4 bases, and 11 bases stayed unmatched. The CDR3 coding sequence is TGCAGTGCTAGGGGACTAGCAAAGGGAGGGGCAGATACGCAGTATTTT. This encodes CSARGLAKGGADTQYF.

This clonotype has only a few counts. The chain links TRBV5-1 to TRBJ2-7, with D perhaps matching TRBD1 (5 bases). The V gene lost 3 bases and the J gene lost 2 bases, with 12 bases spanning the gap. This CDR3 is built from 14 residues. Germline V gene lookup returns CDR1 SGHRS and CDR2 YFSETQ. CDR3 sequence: CASSWGDRTYEQYV. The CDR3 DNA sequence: TGCGCCAGCAGCTGGGGTGACAGAACCTACGAGCAGTACGTC.

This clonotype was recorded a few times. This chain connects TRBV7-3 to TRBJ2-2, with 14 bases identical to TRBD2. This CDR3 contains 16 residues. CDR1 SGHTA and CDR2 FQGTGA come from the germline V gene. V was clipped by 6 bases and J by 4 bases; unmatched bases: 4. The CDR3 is CASRGTSGSLTGELFF. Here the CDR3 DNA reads TGTGCCAGCAGGGGGACTAGCGGGAGTCTCACCGGGGAGCTGTTTTTT. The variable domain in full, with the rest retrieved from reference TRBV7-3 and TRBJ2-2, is GAGVSQTPSNKVTEKGKYVELRCDPISGHTALYWYRQSLGQGPEFLIYFQGTGAADDSGLPNDRFFAVRPEGSVSTLKIQRTERGDSAVYLCASRGTSGSLTGELFFGEGSRLTVL.

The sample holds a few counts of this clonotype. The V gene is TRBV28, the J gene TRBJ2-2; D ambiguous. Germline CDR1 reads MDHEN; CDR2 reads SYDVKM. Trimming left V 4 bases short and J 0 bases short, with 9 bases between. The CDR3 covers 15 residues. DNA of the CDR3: TGTGCCAGCAGTTCGGGCAGCGCGAACACCGGGGAGCTGTTTTTT. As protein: CASSSGSANTGELFF.

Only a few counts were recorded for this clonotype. CDR3 in amino acids: CASSFAGIRSGANVLTF. The CDR3 DNA sequence: TGTGCCAGCAGTTTCGCCGGGATCCGCTCTGGGGCCAACGTCCTGACTTTC. This chain uses TRBV12-3 or TRBV12-4 with TRBJ2-6; D possibly corresponds to TRBD2 (5 bases). The CDR3 has 17 residues. Between the trimmed V and J ends, which lost 3 bases and 0 bases, there was a span of 12 bases.

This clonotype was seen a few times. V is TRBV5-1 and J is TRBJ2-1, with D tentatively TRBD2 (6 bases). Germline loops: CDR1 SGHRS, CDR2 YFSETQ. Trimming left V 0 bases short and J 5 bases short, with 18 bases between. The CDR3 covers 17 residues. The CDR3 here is CASSLERRLGGNNEQFF. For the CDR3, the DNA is TGCGCCAGCAGCTTGGAAAGACGGCTGGGGGGAAACAATGAGCAGTTCTTC.

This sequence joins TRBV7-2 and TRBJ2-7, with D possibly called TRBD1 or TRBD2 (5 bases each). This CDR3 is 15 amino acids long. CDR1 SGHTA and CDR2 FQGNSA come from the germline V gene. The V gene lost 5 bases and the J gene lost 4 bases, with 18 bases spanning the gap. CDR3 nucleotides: TGTGCCAGCAGCCTCGTAGGGCTAGAGGGGTACGAGCAGTACGTC. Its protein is CASSLVGLEGYEQYV.

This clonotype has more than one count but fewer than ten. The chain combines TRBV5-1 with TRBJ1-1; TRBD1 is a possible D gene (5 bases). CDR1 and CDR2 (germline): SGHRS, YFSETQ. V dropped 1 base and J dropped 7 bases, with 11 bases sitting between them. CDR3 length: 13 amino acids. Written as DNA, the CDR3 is TGCGCCAGCAGCTTGTCGGCGGGGCTTGAAGCTTTCTTT. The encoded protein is CASSLSAGLEAFF. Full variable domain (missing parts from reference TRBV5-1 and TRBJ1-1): KAGVTQTPRYLIKTRGQQVTLSCSPISGHRSVSWYQQTPGQGLQFLFEYFSETQRNKGNFPGRFSGRQFSNSRSEMNVSTLELGDSALYLCASSLSAGLEAFFGQGTRLTVV.

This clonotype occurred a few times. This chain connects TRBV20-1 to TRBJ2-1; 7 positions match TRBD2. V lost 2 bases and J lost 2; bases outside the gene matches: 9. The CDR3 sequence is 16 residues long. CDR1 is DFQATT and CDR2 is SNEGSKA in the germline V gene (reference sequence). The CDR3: CSARSPLGGAYNEQFF. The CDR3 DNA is TGCAGTGCTAGAAGCCCTCTGGGGGGGGCCTACAATGAGCAGTTCTTC.

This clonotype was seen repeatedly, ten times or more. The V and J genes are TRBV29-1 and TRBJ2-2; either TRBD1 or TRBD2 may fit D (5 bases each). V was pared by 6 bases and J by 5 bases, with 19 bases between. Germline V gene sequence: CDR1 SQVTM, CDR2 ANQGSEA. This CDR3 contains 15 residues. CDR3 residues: CSVGVRGRGTGELFF. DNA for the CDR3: TGCAGCGTGGGGGTCAGAGGGCGCGGTACCGGGGAGCTGTTTTTT.

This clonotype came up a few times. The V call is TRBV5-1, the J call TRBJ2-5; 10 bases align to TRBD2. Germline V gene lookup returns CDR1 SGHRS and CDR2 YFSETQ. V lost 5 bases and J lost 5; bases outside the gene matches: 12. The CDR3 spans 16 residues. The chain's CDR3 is CASSSTGASGSETQYF. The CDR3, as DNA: TGCGCCAGCAGTTCAACCGGGGCTAGCGGGAGTGAGACCCAGTACTTC.

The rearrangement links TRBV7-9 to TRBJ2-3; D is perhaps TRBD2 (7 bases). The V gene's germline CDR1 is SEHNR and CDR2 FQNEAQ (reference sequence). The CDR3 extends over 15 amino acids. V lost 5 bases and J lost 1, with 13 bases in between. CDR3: CASSHGGAGTDTQYF. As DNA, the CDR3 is TGTGCCAGCAGCCATGGGGGGGCGGGCACAGATACGCAGTATTTT.

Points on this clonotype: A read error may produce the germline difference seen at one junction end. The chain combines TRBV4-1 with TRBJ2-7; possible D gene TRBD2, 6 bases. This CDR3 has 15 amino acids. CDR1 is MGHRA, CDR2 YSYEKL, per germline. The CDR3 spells CTSSQAGGKGYEQYF. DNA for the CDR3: TGCACCAGCAGCCAAGCGGGTGGGAAAGGATACGAGCAGTACTTC.

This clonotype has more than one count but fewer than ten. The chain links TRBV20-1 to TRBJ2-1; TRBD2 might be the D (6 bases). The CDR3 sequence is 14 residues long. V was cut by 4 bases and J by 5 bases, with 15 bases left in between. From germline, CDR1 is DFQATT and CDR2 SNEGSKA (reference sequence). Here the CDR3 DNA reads TGCAGTGCTAAACTAGCTGTGGCAAACAATGAGCAGTTCTTC. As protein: CSAKLAVANNEQFF.

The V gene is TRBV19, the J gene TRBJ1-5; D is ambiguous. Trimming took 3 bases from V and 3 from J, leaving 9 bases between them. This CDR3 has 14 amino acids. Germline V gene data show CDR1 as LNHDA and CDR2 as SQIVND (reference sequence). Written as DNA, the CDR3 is TGTGCCAGTAGTATTGCGGTCTACAATCAGCCCCAGCATTTT. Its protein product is CASSIAVYNQPQHF.

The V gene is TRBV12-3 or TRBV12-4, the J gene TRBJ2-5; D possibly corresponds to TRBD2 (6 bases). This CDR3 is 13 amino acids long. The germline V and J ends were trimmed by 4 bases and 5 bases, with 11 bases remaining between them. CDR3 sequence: CASSSGRSETQYF. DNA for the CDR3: TGTGCCAGCAGTTCCGGGAGATCGGAGACCCAGTACTTC.

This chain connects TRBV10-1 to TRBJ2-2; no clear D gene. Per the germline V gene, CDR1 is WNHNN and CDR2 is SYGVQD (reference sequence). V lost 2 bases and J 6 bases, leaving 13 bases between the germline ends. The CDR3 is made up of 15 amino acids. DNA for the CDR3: TGCGCCAGCAGTGAGGGCCCCCCTCGTTCCGGGGAGCTGTTTTTT. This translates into CASSEGPPRSGELFF.